Below are 22 T cell receptor beta chains sequenced from a single sample in a study of T cells after yellow fever vaccination. One entry per CDR3 protein results from TCRdb running MiXCR on the 5' RACE reads. The table has about 320,000 distinct CDR3 sequences, about 6.9% seen once; the top ten hold roughly 19%. Source: PBMCs, taken roughly seven weeks after the first yellow fever vaccination. These receptors were taken from a man younger than 35 who received the YFV17D yellow fever vaccine.

The genes are TRBV14 and TRBJ1-2; D possibly corresponds to TRBD1 (6 bases). This CDR3 has 14 residues. Germline V gene lookup returns CDR1 SGHDN and CDR2 FVKESK. V was shortened by 4 bases and J by 6 bases, with 15 bases between the two germline ends. The CDR3 sequence is CASSPGGGWDGYTF. For the CDR3, the DNA is TGTGCCAGCAGCCCGGGTGGGGGCTGGGATGGCTACACCTTC.

The V gene is TRBV7-3, the J gene TRBJ2-5; D not certain. V lost 0 bases and J lost 0, with 5 bases in between. In germline, CDR1 is SGHTA, CDR2 FQGTGA. The CDR3 length is 14 residues. CDR3 loop: CASSLTGNQETQYF. The CDR3 DNA is TGTGCCAGCAGCTTAACCGGCAACCAAGAGACCCAGTACTTC.

This clonotype was found a few times. The chain joins TRBV4-2 to TRBJ2-1, with TRBD2 matching over 8 bases. The V gene end was trimmed by 5 bases and the J gene end by 1 base; junction bases not matched to a gene: 19. The CDR3 contains 20 residues. CDR1 is LGHNA and CDR2 is YNFKEQ in the germline V gene. This chain's CDR3 is CASSILGSGGLLTSYNEQFF. In DNA, the CDR3 is TGTGCCAGCAGCATTCTCGGGTCGGGGGGGCTGTTAACGTCCTACAATGAGCAGTTCTTC.

In this sample, this clonotype turned up many times. V usage is TRBV7-9 and J usage is TRBJ1-4, with D unresolved. The V gene lost 0 bases and the J gene lost 0 bases, with 11 bases spanning the gap. The CDR3 runs to 17 residues. Germline CDR1 SEHNR, CDR2 FQNEAQ (reference sequence). In nucleotides, the CDR3 is TGTGCCAGCAGCTTAGCGCACCCTTTTGCAACTAATGAAAAACTGTTTTTT. Translated: CASSLAHPFATNEKLFF. Supplemented by reference TRBV7-9 and TRBJ1-4, the full variable domain reads DTGVSQNPRHKITKRGQNVTFRCDPISEHNRLYWYRQTLGQGPEFLTYFQNEAQLEKSRLLSDRFSAERPKGSFSTLEIQRTEQGDSAMYLCASSLAHPFATNEKLFFGSGTQLSVL.

This clonotype was seen at least ten times. The rearrangement uses TRBV6-1 and TRBJ1-2; no definite D call. The CDR3 has 13 residues. V was trimmed by 7 bases and J by 3 bases, leaving 12 bases between them. Germline V CDR1 and CDR2: MNHNS, SASEGT. CDR3 DNA sequence: TGTGCCAGCACCCCAGGACGGGACTATGGCTACACCTTC. It encodes CASTPGRDYGYTF.

This clonotype was seen more than once but under ten times. The chain uses TRBV4-1 and TRBJ2-1; 10 bases align to TRBD1. Germline CDR1 is MGHRA and CDR2 is YSYEKL. V trimming: 6 bases; J trimming: 7 bases; junction bases outside the gene matches: 30. The length of the CDR3 is 22 residues. The CDR3 region has the DNA TGCGCCAGCAGAACGACCGGGACAGAGGTCACATTGTGGGGACAGGGGTTAAATGAGCAGTTCTTC. Translated, it gives CASRTTGTEVTLWGQGLNEQFF.

The V call is TRBV6-5, the J call TRBJ1-4, with a possible D match to TRBD1 (5 bases). Germline CDR1 and CDR2: MNHEY and SVGAGI. The CDR3 has 15 residues. The V and J ends lost 3 bases and 4 bases respectively, with 12 bases between them. The CDR3 sequence: CASSYPFGGNEKLFF. As DNA, the CDR3 is TGTGCCAGCAGTTATCCCTTTGGGGGTAATGAAAAACTGTTTTTT.

The J gene is TRBJ1-6, the V gene TRBV27, with a weak D call TRBD1 (6 bases). The CDR3 is 15 amino acids. V was shortened by 6 bases and J by 2 bases, with 11 bases between the two germline ends. Germline V gene data show CDR1 as MNHEY and CDR2 as SMNVEV (reference sequence). The CDR3 sequence: CASSTRGTYNSPLHF. The CDR3 region has the DNA TGTGCCAGCAGCACCAGGGGAACCTATAATTCACCCCTCCACTTT.

This clonotype was seen at least ten times. V gene TRBV18 combines with J gene TRBJ2-7; the D is unclear. The germline CDR1 and CDR2 sequences are KGHSH and LQKENI. The CDR3 is 15 amino acids. Trimming stripped 4 bases from V and 2 bases from J, with 15 bases between. The DNA of the CDR3 is TGTGCCAGCTCACTATCCTCGGCAGCACCCTACGAGCAGTACTTC. It specifies CASSLSSAAPYEQYF. Full variable domain (rest looked up from reference TRBV18 and TRBJ2-7): NAGVMQNPRHLVRRRGQEARLRCSPMKGHSHVYWYRQLPEEGLKFMVYLQKENIIDESGMPKERFSAEFPKEGPSILRIQQVVRGDSAAYFCASSLSSAAPYEQYFGPGTRLTVT.

This clonotype has just a few counts. V is TRBV20-1 and J is TRBJ2-1; 12 nucleotides line up with TRBD2. V lost 6 bases and J lost 4; bases outside the gene matches: 4. Germline assignment: CDR1 DFQATT and CDR2 SNEGSKA (reference sequence). CDR3 length equals 14 residues. CDR3 in DNA: TGCAGTGCGGCTAGCGGGGGGGCTTACAATGAGCAGTTCTTC. Translation: CSAASGGAYNEQFF.

This chain joins TRBV10-3 and TRBJ1-5; D is unresolved. The CDR3 is made up of 15 amino acids. Trimming cost V 2 bases and J 5 bases, with 13 bases left between them. Germline V gene data show CDR1 as ENHRY and CDR2 as SYGVKD. CDR3 sequence reads: CAISETGGSYQPQHF. The CDR3 DNA reads TGTGCCATCAGTGAGACGGGTGGGTCCTATCAGCCCCAGCATTTT.

This clonotype was seen repeatedly, ten times or more. The rearrangement joins TRBV7-8 to TRBJ2-5; TRBD1 is a possible D gene (5 bases). The V gene's germline CDR1 is SGHVS and CDR2 FQNEAQ. The CDR3 has 17 residues. V was trimmed by 4 bases and J by 6 bases, leaving 24 bases between them. The chain's CDR3 is CASSSTPIFRGWKTQYF. CDR3 sequence (DNA): TGTGCCAGCAGCTCGACCCCCATTTTTAGGGGCTGGAAGACCCAGTACTTC.

This chain links TRBV4-2 with TRBJ2-7; 9 bases map to TRBD1. CDR1 is LGHNA, CDR2 YNFKEQ, per germline. V lost 3 bases, J lost 0 bases, and 6 bases stayed unmatched. The CDR3 runs to 16 residues. The CDR3 reads CASSQGGQGSSYEQYF. DNA for the CDR3: TGTGCCAGCAGCCAGGGGGGACAGGGTAGCTCCTACGAGCAGTACTTC.

As regards this clonotype: The junction departs from the called germline gene at one end, perhaps through a read error. V and J are TRBV5-6 and TRBJ2-7; D possibly matches TRBD1 or TRBD2 (5 bases each). CDR1 and CDR2 from the germline V gene are SGHDT and YYEEEE. The CDR3 runs 14 residues. This chain's CDR3 is CASSLGQGGGFSPF. The CDR3 region has the DNA TGTGCCAGCAGCTTGGGGCAGGGTGGGGGTTTCTCGCCCTTC.

Regarding this clonotype: The junction and the germline gene differ at one end; a read error may be behind it. The chain combines TRBV6-5 with TRBJ2-3; 8 bases are shared with TRBD2. Germline CDR1 and CDR2: MNHEY and SVGAGI. CDR3 length: 17 amino acids. As DNA, the CDR3 is TGTGCCAGCAGTTACTTCGGTAGCGGGGTTGGCACAGATACGCGGTATTTT. This codes for CASSYFGSGVGTDTRYF.

The chain recombines TRBV10-3 with TRBJ1-1; no firm D call. The CDR3 loop spans 12 amino acids. Trimming removed 3 bases at V and 8 bases at J, with 10 bases between. Germline V gene data show CDR1 as ENHRY and CDR2 as SYGVKD. CDR3 sequence reads: CAISERPTEAFF. DNA for the CDR3: TGTGCCATCAGTGAACGTCCAACGGAAGCTTTCTTT.

The chain has TRBV27 and TRBJ2-1; 11 bases fit TRBD2. CDR1 MNHEY and CDR2 SMNVEV come from the germline V gene (reference sequence). With 5 bases clipped from V and 8 bases from J, the junction kept 5 bases outside the gene matches. CDR3 length: 14 residues. The CDR3 DNA is TGTGCCAGCAGTCGTAGCGGGGGGGCCTATGAGCAGTTCTTC. Translating it yields CASSRSGGAYEQFF.

The rearrangement links TRBV28 to TRBJ1-5; D gene ambiguous. The germline V gene encodes CDR1 MDHEN and CDR2 SYDVKM. The CDR3 spans 15 residues. V lost 7 bases and J lost 0, with 13 bases in between. The CDR3: CASIPSRDSNQPQHF. Here the CDR3 DNA reads TGTGCCAGCATTCCTTCCCGAGATAGCAATCAGCCCCAGCATTTT.

This clonotype was seen many times. V and J are TRBV12-3 or TRBV12-4 and TRBJ1-5, with 9 bases fitting TRBD1. This CDR3 has 15 residues. Trimming took 6 bases from V and 4 from J; bases not matched to a gene: 7. The CDR3 sequence: CASRPTGGINQPQHF. The CDR3, as DNA: TGTGCCAGCAGACCGACAGGGGGTATTAATCAGCCCCAGCATTTT.

This sequence joins TRBV5-1 and TRBJ2-5; 9 nucleotides line up with TRBD2. From germline, CDR1 is SGHRS and CDR2 YFSETQ. The V and J ends lost 4 bases and 5 bases, in that order; junction bases with no gene match: 6. This CDR3 has 14 residues. CDR3 sequence: CASSEGLAMETQYF. CDR3 in DNA: TGCGCCAGCAGCGAAGGACTAGCGATGGAGACCCAGTACTTC.

The table lists this clonotype with a few counts. The chain links TRBV5-4 to TRBJ2-4; 8 bases map to TRBD2. Germline CDR1 reads SGHNT; CDR2 reads YYREEE (reference sequence). The junction had 8 bases not matched to a gene; V was cut back by 9 bases and J by 0 bases. This CDR3 is 15 amino acids long. The CDR3 reads CATSGGGLAKNIQYF. DNA for the CDR3: TGTGCCACCTCGGGGGGGGGTCTAGCCAAAAACATTCAGTACTTC.

The chain combines TRBV3-1 with TRBJ1-5, with D tentatively TRBD1 (5 bases). V was cut by 2 bases and J by 9 bases, with 14 bases left in between. CDR1 is LGHDT, CDR2 YNNKEL, per germline (reference sequence). There are 14 residues in the CDR3. The CDR3 nucleotides are TGTGCCAGCAGCCAAACAGGCCGCAATGGGCCCCAGCATTTT. Translation: CASSQTGRNGPQHF.